This T cell receptor (beta chain) is from a study of a mutant IDH1 vaccine in newly diagnosed glioma. V lost 5 bases to trimming and J lost 4 bases; unmatched junction nucleotides: 8. Germline CDR1 SNHLY, CDR2 FYNNEI. This CDR3 is built from 15 residues. Data came from immunoSEQ multiplex PCR; TCRdb stores just in-frame clones and leaves some out. Here the sample spans 73,000 or so clones, 84% being singletons. The time point was: week 35, safety follow-up. Vaccine doses each comprised 300 ug of mutant IDH1 20-mer peptide, with topical imiquimod. In the case of this clone: Its matching antigen is unknown.

This receptor was taken from a young man with glioma. The rearrangement joins TRBV2 to TRBJ2-7, with 10 bases aligning to TRBD1. The specimen comprised PBMCs, sampled from a glioma patient whose treatment included an IDH1 peptide vaccine. The CDR3 nucleotides are TGTGCCAGCAGTACACCGGGACAGGGGTCATACGAGCAGTACTTC. Amino acid sequence: CASSTPGQGSYEQYF.